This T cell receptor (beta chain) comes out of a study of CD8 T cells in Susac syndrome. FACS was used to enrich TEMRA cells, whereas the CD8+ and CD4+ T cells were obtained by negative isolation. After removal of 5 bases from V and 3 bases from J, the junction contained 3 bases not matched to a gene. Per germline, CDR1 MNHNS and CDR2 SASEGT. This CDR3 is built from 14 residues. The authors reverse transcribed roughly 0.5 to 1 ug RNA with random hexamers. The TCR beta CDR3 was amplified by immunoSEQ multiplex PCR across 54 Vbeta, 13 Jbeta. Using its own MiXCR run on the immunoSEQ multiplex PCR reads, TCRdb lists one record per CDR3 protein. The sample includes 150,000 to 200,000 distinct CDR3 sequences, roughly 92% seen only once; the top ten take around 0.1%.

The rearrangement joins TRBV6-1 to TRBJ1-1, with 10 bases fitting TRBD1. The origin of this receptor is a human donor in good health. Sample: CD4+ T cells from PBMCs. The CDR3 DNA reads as TGTGCCAGCAGTTTGACAGGGGGCGACACTGAAGCTTTCTTT. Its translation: CASSLTGGDTEAFF.